Shown below are 10 T cell receptor beta chains from a single sample sequenced in a study of identical twins. TCRdb independently ran MiXCR on the 5' RACE reads; one entry per CDR3 protein. In the table there are hundreds of thousands of distinct CDR3 sequences, 7% of which are singletons. Separately, the same data were catalogued under a study of yellow fever vaccine responses in identical twins.

Sequences were obtained from memory (CD45RO+) T cells sorted from blood. The source of these receptors is a woman aged 18-35 years in good health.

CDR3 region: CASSLRQGCYEQYF. In nucleotides, the CDR3 is TGTGCCAGCAGCCTACGACAAGGTTGCTACGAGCAGTACTTC. The rearrangement joins TRBV21-1 to TRBJ2-7. TRBV21-1 is tagged as a pseudogene. This CDR3 is built from 14 residues.

This clonotype was detected ten times or more. The rearrangement joins TRBV5-1 to TRBJ1-5; weak D call: TRBD1 (6 bases). V lost 0 bases, J lost 5 bases, and 9 bases lay in between. CDR3 length equals 14 residues. Per germline, CDR1 SGHRS and CDR2 YFSETQ. The DNA of the CDR3 is TGCGCCAGCAGCTTGGAGGGGGGGTATCAGCCCCAGCATTTT. This gives the protein CASSLEGGYQPQHF.

This clonotype showed up just a few times. V and J are TRBV3-1 and TRBJ2-4, with D possibly TRBD2 on 6 matching bases. V shed 4 bases and J shed 8 bases, with 18 bases lying between them. There are 15 residues in the CDR3. Germline values: CDR1 LGHDT, CDR2 YNNKEL (reference sequence). CDR3 DNA: TGTGCCAGCAGCCCAGGGCGTGGGGGGTGGGACATTCAGTACTTC. Protein sequence: CASSPGRGGWDIQYF.

This clonotype has a handful of counts. CDR3 protein: CASSLWASGYTDTQYF. CDR3 DNA: TGCGCCAGCAGCTTGTGGGCTAGCGGATACACAGATACGCAGTATTTT. The V call is TRBV5-1, the J call TRBJ2-3; the match to TRBD2 covers 7 bases. Looked up from germline, CDR1 is SGHRS and CDR2 is YFSETQ. Germline trimming cut 1 base from V and 2 bases from J; bases unmatched to any gene: 7. CDR3 length: 16 residues.

A note on this clonotype: An end of the junction differs from the germline gene, which may be a read error. The gene calls are TRBV2 and TRBJ2-7; D may match TRBD1 or TRBD2 (5 bases each). This CDR3 spans 15 amino acids. Germline CDR1 SNHLY, CDR2 FYNNEI. This CDR3 is CTSRSGGAYVSEQYF. As DNA, the CDR3 is TGTACCAGCCGCAGTGGGGGTGCCTATGTAAGTGAGCAGTACTTC.

This clonotype was seen a handful of times. The chain has TRBV7-9 and TRBJ1-1; TRBD1 might be the D (6 bases). Trimming removed 4 bases at V and 6 bases at J, with 12 bases between. CDR3 length: 13 amino acids. Germline V CDR1 and CDR2: SEHNR, FQNEAQ (reference sequence). CDR3 region: CASSSLGGAEAFF. The CDR3 nucleotides are TGTGCCAGCAGCTCCCTAGGGGGGGCTGAAGCTTTCTTT.

This clonotype was recorded at least ten times. The CDR3 coding sequence is TGTGCCAGCAGTTCGCCTGACAGGGGTGACTATGGCTACACCTTC. Translated, it gives CASSSPDRGDYGYTF. The chain recombines TRBV12-3 or TRBV12-4 with TRBJ1-2; 8 bases match TRBD1. The CDR3 spans 15 residues. V was clipped by 4 bases and J by 3 bases; unmatched bases: 7.

This clonotype was found a few times. The chain links TRBV6-1 to TRBJ2-3, with D uncertain. This CDR3 spans 15 amino acids. Trimming shortened V by 8 bases and J by 0 bases, and 15 bases separated the two germline ends. The germline gives CDR1 MNHNS, CDR2 SASEGT. CDR3 in amino acids: CASLPSVTSTDTQYF. The CDR3 DNA reads as TGTGCCAGCTTGCCGTCGGTAACTAGCACAGATACGCAGTATTTT.

This clonotype was picked up many times. This rearrangement joins TRBV5-1 to TRBJ2-3, with D perhaps TRBD1 or TRBD2 (5 bases each). The germline gives CDR1 SGHRS, CDR2 YFSETQ. The CDR3 loop spans 16 amino acids. The V end lost 1 base, the J end lost 4 bases, and 16 bases lay between the germline ends. The CDR3 nucleotides are TGCGCCAGCAGCTTGAGTGGGACGGGCTTCGCAGATACGCAGTATTTT. Amino acid sequence: CASSLSGTGFADTQYF.

This clonotype was recorded at least ten times. The V call is TRBV27, the J call TRBJ1-1; TRBD1 matches 7 bases. CDR1 MNHEY and CDR2 SMNVEV come from the germline V gene (reference sequence). V shed 6 bases, J shed 1 base, and the junction held 8 bases outside the gene matches. The CDR3 is 15 residues long. DNA for the CDR3: TGTGCCAGCAGCCAGAGACAGGGCCCGAACACTGAAGCTTTCTTT. Its protein is CASSQRQGPNTEAFF.